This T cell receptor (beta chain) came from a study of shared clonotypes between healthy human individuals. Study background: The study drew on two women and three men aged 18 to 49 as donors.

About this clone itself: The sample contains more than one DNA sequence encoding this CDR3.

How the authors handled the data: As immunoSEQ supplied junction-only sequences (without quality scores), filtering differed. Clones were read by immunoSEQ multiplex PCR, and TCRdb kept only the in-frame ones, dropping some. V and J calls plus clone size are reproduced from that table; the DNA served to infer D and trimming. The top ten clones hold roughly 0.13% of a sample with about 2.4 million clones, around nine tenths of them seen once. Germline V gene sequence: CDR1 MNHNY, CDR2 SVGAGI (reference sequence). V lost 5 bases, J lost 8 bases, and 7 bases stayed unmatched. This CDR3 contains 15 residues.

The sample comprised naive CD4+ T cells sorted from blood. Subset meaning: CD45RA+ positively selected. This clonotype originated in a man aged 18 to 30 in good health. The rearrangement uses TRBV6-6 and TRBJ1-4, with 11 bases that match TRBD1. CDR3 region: CASSPPGQGGEKLFF. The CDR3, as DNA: TGTGCCAGCAGTCCCCCGGGACAGGGGGGAGAAAAACTGTTTTTT.